What follows describes a single T cell receptor beta chain. The ends lost 4 bases at V and 6 bases at J; junction bases unmatched: 11. The germline V gene encodes CDR1 MDHEN and CDR2 SYDVKM. This CDR3 is 16 amino acids long. The record originates from a study of cytomegalovirus exposure and HLA in healthy donors. Researchers ran the PCR with 60 Vbeta and 13 Jbeta primers. Libraries were prepared by immunoSEQ multiplex PCR; TCRdb keeps only in-frame clonotypes and omits some of them. The sample consists of approximately 130,000 clones, around 77% of them appearing once. The chain is built from TRBV28 and TRBJ2-7, with 11 bases matching TRBD1. This receptor was identified in a man aged 45-65 years in good health and CMV-seronegative. The specimen sequenced was PBMCs. The CDR3 reads CASSSPGQGVFSEQYF. CDR3 bases: TGTGCCAGCAGTTCCCCGGGACAGGGGGTTTTTAGCGAGCAGTACTTC. The full variable domain, with the rest looked up from reference TRBV28 and TRBJ2-7, is DVKVTQSSRYLVKRTGEKVFLECVQDMDHENMFWYRQDPGLGLRLIYFSYDVKMKEKGDIPEGYSVSREKKERFSLILESASTNQTSMYLCASSSPGQGVFSEQYFGPGTRLTVT.